This TCR beta chain comes out of a study of shared clonotypes between healthy human individuals. Study-level findings and limits: Naive subsets generally exceeded memory subsets in estimated richness.

Naive CD8 populations comprised CD45RO-negative cells positively selected for CCR7, excluding terminally differentiated effector memory CD45RA+ cells. Donors, without exception, were Caucasian adults residing in Nashville, Tennessee. Some clones are missing from TCRdb's copy, which holds only in-frame ones; the method was immunoSEQ multiplex PCR. The data show 600,000 or so clones, 85% to 95% seen once. V was trimmed by 0 bases and J by 6 bases, leaving 8 bases between them. The germline V gene encodes CDR1 MNHNS and CDR2 SASEGT. The CDR3 loop spans 13 amino acids. Concerning this clone itself: Its antigen is unidentified.

The sequence was obtained from a woman under 40 in good health. The rearrangement uses TRBV6-1 and TRBJ1-1; weak D call: TRBD1 (6 bases). Sequenced input: naive CD8+ T cells sorted from blood. The CDR3 nucleotides are TGTGCCAGCAGTGAAGCCGGGGGCTCTGAAGCTTTCTTT. This encodes CASSEAGGSEAFF.